This T cell receptor (beta chain) was identified in a study of cytomegalovirus exposure and HLA in healthy donors. Study-level background: Within an early data release were about 85 million unique TCRs drawn from HLA-typed donors.

Study outcomes and limitations: TCR beta V- and J-gene trimming was later associated with a missense DCLRE1C variant.

For this clone: Its target is not known.

CDR1 and CDR2 from the germline V gene are GTSNPN and SVGIG (reference sequence). The V gene lost 1 base and the J gene lost 4 bases, with 10 bases spanning the gap. The CDR3 extends over 13 amino acids. Both 60 Vbeta primers and 13 Jbeta primers went into the PCR. Data came from immunoSEQ multiplex PCR; TCRdb stores just in-frame clones and leaves some out. The repertoire holds approximately 70,000 clones, with approximately 75% as singletons. The sample comprised PBMCs. The V and J genes are TRBV30 and TRBJ1-1; D unclear. The origin of this receptor is a woman aged 40 to 50 in good health and CMV-seropositive. The CDR3 is CAWSERPGTEAFF. CDR3 nucleotide sequence: TGTGCCTGGAGTGAGAGGCCCGGCACTGAAGCTTTCTTT. Complete variable domain (other parts from reference TRBV30 and TRBJ1-1): SQTIHQWPATLVQPVGSPLSLECTVEGTSNPNLYWYRQAAGRGLQLLFYSVGIGQISSEVPQNLSASRPQDRQFILSSKKLLLSDSGFYLCAWSERPGTEAFFGQGTRLTVV.